This entry lists 19 T cell receptor beta chains sequenced from one sample in a study of immune characterization of retroperitoneal liposarcoma. TCRdb re-analysed the PCR reads in MiXCR, keeping a single row per CDR3 protein. The sample contains around 11,000 distinct CDR3 sequences, approximately 35% of which appear only once. Material for sequencing was tumor tissue. The receptors were gathered from a male donor with retroperitoneal liposarcoma.

This clonotype is labeled as medium-sized. A single base separates this from a much larger clone, so it may be a read error. The rearrangement uses TRBV6-1 and TRBJ2-1; a possible D gene is TRBD1 (6 bases). With the DNA end fitting TRBJ2-7 better, the J assignment may be wrong. The CDR3 is 16 residues long. Germline loops: CDR1 MNHNS, CDR2 SASEGT. The CDR3: CASSLPAGTGWYEQYF. The CDR3 bases are TGTGCCAGCAGTTTGCCCGCCGGTACAGGGTGGTACGAGCAGTACTTC.

The rearrangement uses TRBV24-1 and TRBJ1-1; D might be TRBD1 (6 bases). The germline V gene has CDR1 KGHDR and CDR2 SFDVKD. V was clipped by 10 bases and J by 1 base, with 9 bases between them. The CDR3 consists of 12 residues. CDR3 DNA: TGTGCCACGCAGACAGGGAACACTGAAGCTTTCTTT. Translation: CATQTGNTEAFF.

Judged by abundance, this clonotype is medium-sized. The chain has TRBV7-2 and TRBJ2-1, with 7 bases aligning to TRBD2. V was clipped by 2 bases and J by 5 bases; unmatched bases: 6. The CDR3 loop spans 15 amino acids. Germline V gene data show CDR1 as SGHTA and CDR2 as FQGNSA. The CDR3 sequence: CASSLSSGDHNEQFF. The DNA of the CDR3 is TGTGCCAGCAGCTTATCTAGCGGAGACCACAATGAGCAGTTCTTC.

Only a few counts were recorded for this clonotype. V is TRBV6-2 or TRBV6-3 and J is TRBJ1-3; no firm D call. Germline CDR1 and CDR2: MNHEY and SVGEGT. V was pared by 6 bases and J by 0 bases, with 15 bases between. The CDR3 is 16 residues long. As DNA, the CDR3 is TGTGCCAGCAGAGACCGTGGAGGAGACTCTGGAAACACCATATATTTT. This encodes CASRDRGGDSGNTIYF.

This clonotype has a count of ten or more. The chain links TRBV12-3 or TRBV12-4 to TRBJ2-1, with 11 bases lining up with TRBD2. The length of the CDR3 is 15 residues. With 3 bases clipped from V and 9 bases from J, the junction kept 7 bases outside the gene matches. The CDR3: CASSFRVAGGGEQFF. CDR3 DNA sequence: TGTGCCAGCAGTTTTAGAGTAGCGGGAGGGGGTGAGCAGTTCTTC.

This clonotype was detected many times. The gene calls are TRBV6-1 and TRBJ2-7; D unclear. Looked up from germline, CDR1 is MNHNS and CDR2 is SASEGT. V shed 7 bases and J shed 2 bases, with 15 bases lying between them. This CDR3 has 14 residues. The DNA for the CDR3 is TGTGCCAGCAAGTGGAACGACGGTACCTACGAGCAGTACTTC. It encodes CASKWNDGTYEQYF.

Remarks on this clonotype: This could be a read error, since a much larger clone is one nucleotide away. The chain joins TRBV7-6 to TRBJ2-1; D is perhaps TRBD1 (5 bases). The J call is doubtful: the DNA matches TRBJ2-7 better. CDR3 size: 13 residues. From germline, CDR1 is SGHVS and CDR2 FNYEAQ. DNA for the CDR3: TGTGTCAGCAGCTTAAAGGGGAAAGCTGAGCAGTACTTC. Residues: CVSSLKGKAEQYF.

The rearrangement uses TRBV27 and TRBJ2-5, with 7 bases aligning to TRBD2. This CDR3 is 16 amino acids long. Germline V lookup: CDR1 MNHEY, CDR2 SMNVEV (reference sequence). The J segment lost 4 bases and the V segment lost 1 base, leaving 9 bases of the junction unmatched. CDR3 in DNA: TGTGCCAGCAGTTTATTGGGCGGGAGAGTACCAGAGACCCAGTACTTC. This encodes CASSLLGGRVPETQYF.

The chain couples TRBV6-1 to TRBJ2-1, with 13 bases fitting TRBD2. Unmatched junction bases numbered 13, after V lost 7 bases and J lost 10 bases. This CDR3 is 16 amino acids long. Germline CDR1 reads MNHNS; CDR2 reads SASEGT. CDR3: CASIPRGLAGVHEQFF. The CDR3 region has the DNA TGTGCCAGCATCCCGAGAGGACTAGCGGGAGTCCACGAGCAGTTCTTC.

This clonotype appeared many times. The rearrangement joins TRBV6-1 to TRBJ2-5, with a weak D call TRBD2 (6 bases). The CDR3 has 13 residues. In germline, CDR1 is MNHNS, CDR2 SASEGT. The germline V and J ends were trimmed by 4 bases and 7 bases, with 13 bases remaining between them. The CDR3 spells CASSALGGVTQYF. The CDR3 bases are TGTGCCAGCAGTGCTCTGGGCGGGGTGACCCAGTACTTC.

This rearrangement joins TRBV7-9 to TRBJ2-7; D may be TRBD2 (6 bases). The germline gives CDR1 SEHNR, CDR2 FQNEAQ (reference sequence). Trimming stripped 3 bases from V and 4 bases from J, with 16 bases between. The CDR3 is 15 residues long. The CDR3 loop reads CASSLSGTGLYEQYF. The CDR3 DNA reads TGTGCCAGCAGCTTGTCCGGGACGGGACTTTACGAGCAGTACTTC. Looking up the rest from reference TRBV7-9 and TRBJ2-7 gives the full variable domain: DTGVSQNPRHKITKRGQNVTFRCDPISEHNRLYWYRQTLGQGPEFLTYFQNEAQLEKSRLLSDRFSAERPKGSFSTLEIQRTEQGDSAMYLCASSLSGTGLYEQYFGPGTRLTVT.

The V call is TRBV27, the J call TRBJ2-6; TRBD1 is a possible D gene (6 bases). This CDR3 contains 16 residues. V lost 5 bases, J lost 4 bases, and 15 bases lay in between. The germline CDR1 and CDR2 sequences are MNHEY and SMNVEV (reference sequence). This CDR3 reads CASSPRGSGGANVLTF. CDR3 sequence (DNA): TGTGCCAGCAGTCCCAGGGGTTCTGGAGGGGCCAACGTCCTGACTTTC.

The chain employs TRBV11-3 and TRBJ2-7, with D unclear. CDR3 length: 17 amino acids. Per the germline V gene, CDR1 is SGHNT and CDR2 is YENEEA. V lost 0 bases and J lost 4, with 19 bases in between. The CDR3 loop is CASSLDSLPVPQYEQYF. CDR3 DNA: TGTGCCAGCAGCTTAGACTCGTTACCGGTTCCTCAATACGAGCAGTACTTC.

The chain links TRBV11-3 to TRBJ2-1; 7 bases map to TRBD2. The J call may be faulty, since TRBJ2-5 better matches the DNA end. From germline, CDR1 is SGHNT and CDR2 YENEEA. The CDR3 has 16 residues. Here the CDR3 reads CASSLSPSRERETQYF. CDR3 nucleotide sequence: TGTGCCAGCAGCTTATCCCCCTCGCGGGAGAGGGAGACCCAGTACTTC.

This sequence joins TRBV11-3 and TRBJ1-1, with 7 bases fitting TRBD1. Germline V gene lookup returns CDR1 SGHNT and CDR2 YENEEA. The CDR3 has 15 residues. V gave up 5 bases and J gave up 2 bases; unmatched junction bases: 8. The CDR3 loop reads CASSRWDSTNTEAFF. In DNA, the CDR3 is TGTGCCAGCAGCCGCTGGGACAGCACCAACACTGAAGCTTTCTTT.

In DNA form, the CDR3 reads TGCAGCGTTAGAGAACCGGGGGGCTACACCTTC. Amino acid sequence: CSVREPGGYTF. V is TRBV29-1 and J is TRBJ1-2; D not resolved. V was shortened by 5 bases and J by 8 bases, with 12 bases between the two germline ends. This CDR3 has 11 residues. From germline, CDR1 is SQVTM and CDR2 ANQGSEA.

The table lists this clonotype with a few counts. J is TRBJ2-5 and V is TRBV27; 11 bases align to TRBD1. The DNA matches TRBJ2-7 better at its end, which makes the J call doubtful. The CDR3 loop spans 16 amino acids. Looked up from germline, CDR1 is MNHEY and CDR2 is SMNVEV (reference sequence). The CDR3 DNA reads TGTGCCAGCAGTTTAGCACCGGGACAGGGGGGCTACGAGCAGTACTTC. Its protein is CASSLAPGQGGYEQYF.

The chain joins TRBV10-1 to TRBJ2-5; 8 nucleotides line up with TRBD2. Germline V lookup: CDR1 WNHNN, CDR2 SYGVQD (reference sequence). CDR3 length: 16 amino acids. The junction had 8 bases not matched to a gene; V was cut back by 4 bases and J by 1 base. The CDR3 DNA is TGCGCCAGCAGTGTAGGGCTAGCGGGTTTCCAAGAGACCCAGTACTTC. Translated, it gives CASSVGLAGFQETQYF.

The chain couples TRBV28 to TRBJ2-1; 12 bases are shared with TRBD2. The CDR3 length is 16 residues. CDR1 and CDR2 from the germline V gene are MDHEN and SYDVKM. The trim removed 3 bases at V and 6 bases at J, leaving 6 bases unmatched. In nucleotides, the CDR3 is TGTGCCAGCAGTTTCCTAGCGGGAGGGCCCTTCAATGAGCAGTTCTTC. It codes for CASSFLAGGPFNEQFF. The entire variable domain, with the rest obtained from reference TRBV28 and TRBJ2-1, is as follows: DVKVTQSSRYLVKRTGEKVFLECVQDMDHENMFWYRQDPGLGLRLIYFSYDVKMKEKGDIPEGYSVSREKKERFSLILESASTNQTSMYLCASSFLAGGPFNEQFFGPGTRLTVL.